A single sample gave rise to the 19 T cell receptor beta chains below, sequenced in a study of blood T cells in healthy people across ages (dated by TCRdb to between 2014 and 2017). Preparation of the library involved 5' RACE. These reads were obtained on an Illumina HiSeq 2500. The second PCR ran for roughly 6 to 11 cycles and used a J-beta primer mix along with a sample-barcoded 5' primer. TCRdb cleaned the public reads at Q25 with fastp, built clones with MiXCR and kept in-frame beta chains. For every CDR3 protein sequence, its rows merge into one entry that carries the most common genes and DNA. This sample comprises roughly 680,000 distinct CDR3 sequences, approximately 52% of them detected only once. Jointly, the top ten make up about 13% of the sample. The sequencing sample was made of blood. The source is a woman older than 75 in good health.

On this clonotype itself: This could be a read error, since a much larger clone is one nucleotide away. The rearrangement joins TRBV6-6 to TRBJ1-6; D is unresolved. The V end was cut by 6 bases, the J end by 7 bases, with 13 bases between. In germline, CDR1 is MNHNY, CDR2 SVGAGI (reference sequence). The CDR3 is 14 residues long. This CDR3 is CASSPGWLNSPLHF. In DNA form, the CDR3 reads TGTGCCAGCAGCCCCGGATGGTTGAATTCACCCCTCCACTTT.

This rearrangement joins TRBV20-1 to TRBJ2-3; TRBD2 agrees at 9 bases. V shed 0 bases and J 5 bases; nucleotides not matched to a gene: 6. The CDR3 loop spans 15 amino acids. Germline V gene data show CDR1 as DFQATT and CDR2 as SNEGSKA (reference sequence). In DNA, the CDR3 is TGCAGTGCTAGAGAGCGGGGGGGCCCTCTAGATACGCAGTATTTT. Amino acids: CSARERGGPLDTQYF.

The rearrangement uses TRBV14 and TRBJ2-7, with D perhaps matching TRBD2 (6 bases). CDR1 is SGHDN, CDR2 FVKESK, per germline. The CDR3 loop spans 13 amino acids. V was pared by 7 bases and J by 3 bases, with 13 bases between. The CDR3 nucleotides read TGTGCCAGCAAGGGCGGGACCGACTACGAGCAGTACTTC. This translates into CASKGGTDYEQYF.

The V gene is TRBV13, the J gene TRBJ2-5; either TRBD1 or TRBD2 may supply D (5 bases each). The J call is doubtful: the DNA matches TRBJ2-7 better. Germline lookup yields CDR1 PRHDT and CDR2 FYEKMQ (reference sequence). The CDR3 runs to 14 residues. DNA of the CDR3: TGTGCCAGCAGCGAATCCGGGGCCGCCTACGAGCAGTACTTC. Protein: CASSESGAAYEQYF.

This chain uses TRBV7-9 with TRBJ2-2; no firm D call. The CDR3 runs 12 residues. The ends were cut back, 5 bases at V and 5 bases at J, with 6 bases in the middle. The germline V gene has CDR1 SEHNR and CDR2 FQNEAQ (reference sequence). The CDR3, as DNA: TGTGCCAGCAGCCCAACGACCGGGGAGCTGTTTTTT. Translation gives CASSPTTGELFF.

This clonotype was picked up a small number of times. This sequence joins TRBV20-1 and TRBJ2-2; D gene uncertain. The V end was cut by 1 base, the J end by 6 bases, with 9 bases between. Germline V lookup: CDR1 DFQATT, CDR2 SNEGSKA (reference sequence). The CDR3 is made up of 13 amino acids. CDR3 sequence (DNA): TGCAGTGCTAGAGTAGTTGGGCCCGGGGAGCTGTTTTTT. This translates into CSARVVGPGELFF.

The count of this clonotype is one. A read error is possible here, since a much larger clone lies one base away. This sequence joins TRBV7-8 and TRBJ2-1; no clear D. The end of the DNA is better explained by TRBJ2-7, so the J call may be wrong. The CDR3 is made up of 14 amino acids. CDR1 is SGHVS and CDR2 is FQNEAQ in the germline V gene. CDR3 bases: TGTGCCAGCAGCTTAGTCGGGCGGCTCAATGAGCAGTACTTC. As protein: CASSLVGRLNEQYF.

The chain uses TRBV18 and TRBJ2-1; TRBD1 is a possible D gene (6 bases). The CDR3 length is 18 residues. Trimming removed 0 bases at V and 2 bases at J, with 17 bases between. Germline loops: CDR1 KGHSH, CDR2 LQKENI. CDR3 nucleotides: TGTGCCAGCTCACCACCGGCGGTGGCACAGGGACCCTACAATGAGCAGTTCTTC. Its translation: CASSPPAVAQGPYNEQFF.

The gene calls are TRBV4-2 and TRBJ2-3; D may correspond to TRBD1 or TRBD2 (5 bases each). Germline lookup yields CDR1 LGHNA and CDR2 YNFKEQ. The length of the CDR3 is 16 residues. V dropped 1 base and J dropped 1 base, with 12 bases sitting between them. CDR3 amino acids: CASSQADGAGTDTQYF. CDR3 bases: TGTGCCAGCAGCCAAGCGGACGGGGCCGGCACAGATACGCAGTATTTT.

J is TRBJ1-1 and V is TRBV20-1, with D perhaps TRBD1 (6 bases). This CDR3 is built from 16 residues. V was trimmed by 4 bases and J by 0 bases, leaving 18 bases between them. In germline, CDR1 is DFQATT, CDR2 SNEGSKA (reference sequence). The CDR3 DNA sequence: TGCAGTGCTAATAGAGGTCTGGACAGCATGAACACTGAAGCTTTCTTT. Amino acids: CSANRGLDSMNTEAFF.

This clonotype turned up a few times. The chain carries TRBV27 and TRBJ1-5; 7 nucleotides match TRBD1. Losses at the gene ends were 5 bases for V and 2 bases for J; bases not matched to a gene: 6. The CDR3 has 15 amino acids. Germline V lookup: CDR1 MNHEY, CDR2 SMNVEV (reference sequence). The DNA of the CDR3 is TGTGCCAGCAGTGCCACAGGGGTGGGCAATCAGCCCCAGCATTTT. Its translation is CASSATGVGNQPQHF.

The chain carries TRBV7-2 and TRBJ2-7; D remains ambiguous. CDR3 length equals 15 residues. CDR1 is SGHTA, CDR2 FQGNSA, per germline. V lost 4 bases, J lost 2 bases, and 15 bases lay in between. The CDR3 here is CASSSQLTATYEQYF. CDR3 DNA sequence: TGTGCCAGCAGCTCCCAACTCACAGCTACCTACGAGCAGTACTTC. The full variable domain, with the rest looked up from reference TRBV7-2 and TRBJ2-7, is GAGVSQSPSNKVTEKGKDVELRCDPISGHTALYWYRQSLGQGLEFLIYFQGNSAPDKSGLPSDRFSAERTGGSVSTLTIQRTQQEDSAVYLCASSSQLTATYEQYFGPGTRLTVT.

This clonotype came up many times. The chain recombines TRBV20-1 with TRBJ2-7; D may be TRBD2 (5 bases). CDR1 is DFQATT and CDR2 is SNEGSKA in the germline V gene (reference sequence). The CDR3 runs 12 residues. V was shortened by 3 bases and J by 7 bases, with 13 bases between the two germline ends. The CDR3 DNA is TGCAGTGCTAGCGGGATGGCCCCGGAGCAGTACTTC. This translates into CSASGMAPEQYF.

The chain carries TRBV6-6 and TRBJ1-3; D remains unclear. CDR3 size: 12 residues. Germline CDR1 MNHNY, CDR2 SVGAGI (reference sequence). Here the CDR3 reads CSTQRGGNTIYF. The DNA of the CDR3 is TGTTCTACCCAACGGGGAGGAAACACCATATATTTT.

This clonotype has a count of ten or more. This chain links TRBV12-3 or TRBV12-4 with TRBJ1-1; D is ambiguous. The CDR3 extends over 12 amino acids. The V end was cut by 3 bases, the J end by 3 bases, with 5 bases between. The DNA of the CDR3 is TGTGCCAGCAGTTTGGGTTACACTGAAGCTTTCTTT. Its translation: CASSLGYTEAFF.

The gene calls are TRBV13 and TRBJ1-1, with a weak D call TRBD1 (5 bases). Germline CDR1 and CDR2: PRHDT and FYEKMQ (reference sequence). With 5 bases removed from V and 7 bases from J, the gap between germline ends came to 14 bases. The CDR3 length is 13 residues. For the CDR3, the DNA is TGTGCCAGCAGCCCCTACTCAGGGAGTGAAGCTTTCTTT. It encodes CASSPYSGSEAFF. Variable domain in full (rest from reference TRBV13 and TRBJ1-1): AAGVIQSPRHLIKEKRETATLKCYPIPRHDTVYWYQQGPGQDPQFLISFYEKMQSDKGSIPDRFSAQQFSDYHSELNMSSLELGDSALYFCASSPYSGSEAFFGQGTRLTVV.

The gene calls are TRBV7-8 and TRBJ2-5; 8 bases align to TRBD1. The V and J ends lost 5 bases and 11 bases, in that order; junction bases with no gene match: 10. This CDR3 is 13 amino acids long. Germline lookup yields CDR1 SGHVS and CDR2 FQNEAQ. CDR3 protein: CASSTGQGQEQYF. The DNA for the CDR3 is TGTGCCAGCAGCACCGGACAGGGCCAAGAGCAGTACTTC.

This rearrangement joins TRBV2 to TRBJ2-4; maybe TRBD1 (5 bases). The CDR3 runs 15 residues. The V and J ends lost 4 bases and 0 bases respectively, with 10 bases between them. Germline V gene data show CDR1 as SNHLY and CDR2 as FYNNEI. The CDR3 DNA reads TGTGCCAGCAGTGCCCGACAGATAGCCAAAAACATTCAGTACTTC. It specifies CASSARQIAKNIQYF. Drawing the rest from reference TRBV2 and TRBJ2-4, the complete variable domain is EPEVTQTPSHQVTQMGQEVILRCVPISNHLYFYWYRQILGQKVEFLVSFYNNEISEKSEIFDDQFSVERPDGSNFTLKIRSTKLEDSAMYFCASSARQIAKNIQYFGAGTRLSVL.

With respect to this clonotype: This may stem from a read error, because a much larger clone lies one nucleotide away. The chain uses TRBV25-1 and TRBJ2-3, with TRBD2 matching 7 bases. Trimming removed 5 bases from V and 2 bases from J; junction bases left unmatched: 7. The CDR3 sequence is 15 residues long. CDR1 and CDR2 from the germline V gene are MGHDK and SYGVNS. The CDR3 sequence is CASSKASGNTDTQYF. For the CDR3, the DNA is TGTGCCAGCAGTAAGGCTAGCGGCAACACAGATACGCAGTATTTT.